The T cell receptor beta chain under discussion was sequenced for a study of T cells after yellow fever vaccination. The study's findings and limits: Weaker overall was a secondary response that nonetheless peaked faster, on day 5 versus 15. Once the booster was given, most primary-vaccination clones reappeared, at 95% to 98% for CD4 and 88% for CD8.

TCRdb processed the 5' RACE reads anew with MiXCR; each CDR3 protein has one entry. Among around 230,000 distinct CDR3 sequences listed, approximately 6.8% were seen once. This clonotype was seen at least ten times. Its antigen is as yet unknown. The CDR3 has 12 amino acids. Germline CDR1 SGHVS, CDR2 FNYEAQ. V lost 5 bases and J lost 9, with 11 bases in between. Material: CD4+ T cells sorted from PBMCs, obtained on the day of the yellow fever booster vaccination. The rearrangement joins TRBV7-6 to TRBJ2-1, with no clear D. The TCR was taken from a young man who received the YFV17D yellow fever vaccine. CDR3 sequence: CASSRVGGEQFF. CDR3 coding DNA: TGTGCCAGCAGCCGAGTGGGTGGTGAGCAGTTCTTC.